This T cell receptor beta chain was sequenced during a study of identical twins (dated by TCRdb to 2016 to 2017). General notes on the study: To test whether fetal clonotypes persist, the study used deep sequencing on TCR alpha and beta repertoires from monozygotic twins, unrelated adults of various ages, and cord blood. To rule out contamination, replicate twin experiments were performed at different times with different library preparation protocols. Beyond this particular receptor, the publication reports: Because the same donors could not be followed over many years, the conclusions relied on cross-sectional statistical analysis. Fewer insertions were carried by abundant cord blood beta clonotypes; a weaker similar trend was observed in young adult naive repertoires, while no such trend was observed in memory repertoires. Invariant T cells such as MAIT and iNKT could partly confound zero-insertion analyses, although diverse VJ usage argued against such confounding for most clonotypes. In beta out-of-frame sequences, excess twin sharing was weaker, because having fewer shared sequences lowered the signal-to-noise ratio. Out-of-frame TCR alpha sequences shared between twins showed an excess of low generation-probability sequences compared with coincidental sharing between unrelated individuals. Out-of-frame TCR alpha sharing in monozygotic twins was systematically underestimated by recombination models, whereas sharing between unrelated individuals was in agreement with the recombination models.

Every donor was a healthy Caucasian. The study also sequenced three unrelated non-twin adults: a male aged 18 to 30, a male aged 50 to 59 and a female aged 50 to 59. Miltenyi CD45RO+ enrichment and human naive T-cell isolation kits were used to isolate memory (CD45RO+) and naive T cells from PBMC. Trimmed from V: 6 bases; trimmed from J: 7 bases; junction bases lacking a gene match: 10. From its cysteine to its phenylalanine, the CDR3 spans 15 amino acids. CDR3 DNA only is kept here, 45 bases in frame from base 1. From the germline V gene (reference sequence), CDR1 is MNHEY and CDR2 is SMNVEV. The library was prepared using 5' RACE. Reads for this sample came from an Illumina HiSeq 2000. Template switching added a universal primer binding site, and the final cDNA carried a unique molecular identifier that allowed TCR cDNA molecules to be counted accurately. Specific primers in the conserved constant-segment region were used to synthesize first-strand cDNA for TCR alpha and beta chains. To control for contamination, every cDNA library was double barcoded, receiving both a SMART-Mk sample barcode and Illumina barcodes. TruSeq adapter sequences, together with Illumina sample barcodes, were added in two successive PCR steps. TCR alpha and beta cDNA libraries were sequenced on the Illumina HiSeq platform with custom primers. Turning to the authors' computational methods: MiGEC processed the raw reads to extract unique molecular identifiers, while MiXCR was used to determine the CDR3 positions. Recombination models were inferred per individual with the repgenHMM and IGoR tools using an EM algorithm. Shared clonotype analysis was performed with the tcR package in R, normalizing sharing by the product of cloneset sizes. To study raw recombination without the effects of thymic and clonal selection, out-of-frame nonproductive sequences were analyzed. TCRdb took the public reads, trimmed them with fastp at Q25, ran MiXCR for clone calling and kept in-frame beta chains. For every CDR3 protein sequence, its rows merge into one entry that carries the most common genes and DNA. TCRdb, not the authors, supplied the V and J calls. The sample table lists hundreds of thousands of distinct CDR3 sequences, 5.5% to 6.5% of them with a count of one. The ten largest clones add up to approximately 1.6% of the sample.

As regards this clonotype: The antigen it binds to is not known. No much larger clonotype is one base removed from it; base qualities were not supplied.

The sequenced material came from naive T cells sorted from blood. Explained via the paper, the cell subset or site label denotes: cells isolated with a human naive T-cell isolation kit. The source is a man aged 18 to 35 in good health. The chain links TRBV27 with TRBJ2-2, with 8 bases aligning to TRBD1. The bases read TGTGCCAGCAGCATCGGACAGGGCAAGGGCGGGGAGCTGTTTTTT. Its translation is CASSIGQGKGGELFF.